The TCR beta chain described here comes from a study of human T cells and chemical hapten exposure. This clonotype was counted many times. Its antigen is as yet unknown. This CDR3 comprises 11 residues. The germline CDR1 and CDR2 sequences are MGHDK and SYGVNS. The ends lost 3 bases at V and 7 bases at J; junction bases unmatched: 0. Whole-study findings and limits: Expanded TCRs were compared with controls, and the expanded TCRs formed significantly more large CDR3 similarity clusters. The donor cohort had alopecia, so its immune response may not match that of healthy people. Sensitizing with DPC caused no change in TCRs above 1 in 1000 frequency.

Via MiXCR, TCRdb re-called the RACE reads, giving one row per CDR3 protein. The data show approximately 260,000 distinct CDR3 sequences, approximately 8.6% seen once. The time point denotes: pre-sensitization, week 0. The treatment is: therapeutic diphenylcyclopropenone sensitization with weekly scalp DPC. Total RNA was isolated from unfractionated whole blood. Material: whole blood, obtained in connection with sensitization to the hapten diphenylcyclopropenone (DPC). This chain uses TRBV25-1 with TRBJ2-7; TRBD1 agrees at 7 bases. The TCR originated in a middle-aged woman with alopecia areata. Some clones in this sample may be carry-over from other donors' samples. The DNA of the CDR3 is TGTGCCAGCAGTGAGGGACAGGAGCAGTACTTC. Translation gives CASSEGQEQYF.